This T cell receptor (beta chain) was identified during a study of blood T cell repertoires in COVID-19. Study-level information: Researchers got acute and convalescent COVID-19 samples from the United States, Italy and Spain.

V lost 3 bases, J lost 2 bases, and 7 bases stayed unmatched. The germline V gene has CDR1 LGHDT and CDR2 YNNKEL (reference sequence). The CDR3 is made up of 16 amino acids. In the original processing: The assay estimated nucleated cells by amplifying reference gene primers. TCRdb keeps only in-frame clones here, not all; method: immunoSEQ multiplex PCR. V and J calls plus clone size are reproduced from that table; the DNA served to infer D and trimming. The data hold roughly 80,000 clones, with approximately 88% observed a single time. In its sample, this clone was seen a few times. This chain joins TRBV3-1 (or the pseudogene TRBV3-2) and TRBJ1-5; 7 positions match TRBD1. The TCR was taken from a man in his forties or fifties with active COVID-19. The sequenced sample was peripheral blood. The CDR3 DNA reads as TGTGCCAGCAGCCATGGACAGGCCGTAGGCAATCAGCCCCAGCATTTT. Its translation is CASSHGQAVGNQPQHF.